This TCR beta chain was documented in a study of tumor and adjacent non-tumor tissue in lung cancer. Across the study: The cohort had under 15 adenocarcinoma, a couple of squamous cell and 1 small cell patients. Each sample yielded 3.5 million to 4.5 million productive TCRbeta reads on average. Study-wide points: TCR diversity was significantly greater in tumor than normal lung tissue. Shorter survival was associated with higher TCR diversity in tumors.

Comments on this clonotype: Its antigen remains unidentified. Its ends do not fully match the called genes, so a read error is possible.

Three rounds of nested PCR, following a modified ARM-PCR protocol, produced the TCRbeta library. TCRdb passed the multiplex PCR reads through MiXCR, listing each CDR3 protein once. The data show fewer than 75,000 distinct CDR3 sequences, roughly three quarters seen once. RNA was extracted from bulk tissue without any cell sorting. More than 3 cm separated this lung sample from the edge of the tumor. The CDR3 is 14 amino acids. This TCR came from a man aged 60 to 75 with non-small cell lung cancer. This sequence joins TRBV12-3 or TRBV12-4 and TRBJ2-7, with TRBD1 matching over 11 bases. Sequencing was done on a sample of distant non-tumor lung tissue. CDR3: CATSPGTGGLEQNF. For the CDR3, the DNA is TGTGCCACCAGTCCCGGGACAGGGGGGCTCGAGCAGAACTTC.